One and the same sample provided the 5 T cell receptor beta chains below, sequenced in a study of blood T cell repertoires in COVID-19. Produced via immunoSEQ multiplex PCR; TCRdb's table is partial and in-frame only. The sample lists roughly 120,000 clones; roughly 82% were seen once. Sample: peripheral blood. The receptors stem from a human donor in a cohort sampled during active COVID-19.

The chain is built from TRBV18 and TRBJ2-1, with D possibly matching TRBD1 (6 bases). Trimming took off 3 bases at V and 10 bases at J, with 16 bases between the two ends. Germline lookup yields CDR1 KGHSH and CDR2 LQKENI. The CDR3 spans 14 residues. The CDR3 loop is CASSPAQTGNEQFF. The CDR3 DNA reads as TGTGCCAGCTCACCGGCCCAAACAGGGAACGAGCAGTTCTTC.

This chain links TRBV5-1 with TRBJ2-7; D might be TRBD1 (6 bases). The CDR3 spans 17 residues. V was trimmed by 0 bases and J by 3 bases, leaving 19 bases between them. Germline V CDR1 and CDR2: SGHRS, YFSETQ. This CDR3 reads CASSLAANWDKFYEQYF. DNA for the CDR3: TGCGCCAGCAGCTTGGCGGCTAACTGGGACAAGTTCTACGAGCAGTACTTC.

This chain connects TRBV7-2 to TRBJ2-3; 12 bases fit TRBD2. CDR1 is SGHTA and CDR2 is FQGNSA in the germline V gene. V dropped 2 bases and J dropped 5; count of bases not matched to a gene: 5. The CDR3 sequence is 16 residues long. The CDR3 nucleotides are TGTGCCAGCAGCTTACTAGCGGGGGGGAGGTTAGATACGCAGTATTTT. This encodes CASSLLAGGRLDTQYF. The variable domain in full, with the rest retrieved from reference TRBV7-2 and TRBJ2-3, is GAGVSQSPSNKVTEKGKDVELRCDPISGHTALYWYRQSLGQGLEFLIYFQGNSAPDKSGLPSDRFSAERTGGSVSTLTIQRTQQEDSAVYLCASSLLAGGRLDTQYFGPGTRLTVL.

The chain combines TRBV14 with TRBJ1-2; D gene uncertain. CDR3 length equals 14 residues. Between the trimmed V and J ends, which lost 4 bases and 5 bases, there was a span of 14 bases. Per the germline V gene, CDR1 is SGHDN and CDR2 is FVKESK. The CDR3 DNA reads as TGTGCCAGCAGCCTAGCTGGGAGGCCTTATGGCTACACCTTC. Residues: CASSLAGRPYGYTF.

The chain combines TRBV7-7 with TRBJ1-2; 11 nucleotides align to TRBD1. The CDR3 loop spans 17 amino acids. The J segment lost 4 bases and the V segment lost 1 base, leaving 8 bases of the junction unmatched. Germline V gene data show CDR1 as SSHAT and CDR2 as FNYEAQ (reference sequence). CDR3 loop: CASSLGTGGAGLYGYTF. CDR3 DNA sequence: TGTGCCAGCAGCTTAGGGACAGGGGGCGCGGGTCTCTATGGCTACACCTTC.